These 20 T cell receptor beta chains share one sample of origin, sequenced in a study of cytomegalovirus exposure and HLA in healthy donors. The PCR used 60 Vbeta and 13 Jbeta primers. Clones were read by immunoSEQ multiplex PCR, and TCRdb kept only the in-frame ones, dropping some. This table has more than 80,000 clones, approximately 80% appearing once. Sequenced input: PBMCs. These receptors all stem from a man in his sixties in good health and CMV-seronegative.

V is TRBV5-1 and J is TRBJ2-3; TRBD1 might be the D (5 bases). CDR3 length equals 15 residues. CDR1 and CDR2 (germline): SGHRS, YFSETQ. The V end lost 4 bases, the J end lost 0 bases, and 12 bases lay between the germline ends. The CDR3 protein is CASSRTPTSTDTQYF. As DNA, the CDR3 is TGCGCCAGCAGCAGGACACCTACTAGCACAGATACGCAGTATTTT.

The chain links TRBV5-8 to TRBJ2-7, with TRBD1 matching over 10 bases. The junction had 5 bases not matched to a gene; V was cut back by 4 bases and J by 1 base. The CDR3 contains 15 residues. Germline CDR1 and CDR2: SGHTS and YDEGEE. The CDR3 nucleotides are TGTGCCAGCAGCGGGGGACAGGGGCCATCCTACGAGCAGTACGTC. It encodes CASSGGQGPSYEQYV.

J is TRBJ1-1 and V is TRBV7-9, with a tentative D call TRBD1 (6 bases). The germline gives CDR1 SEHNR, CDR2 FQNEAQ (reference sequence). The CDR3 has 13 amino acids. The V end was cut by 5 bases, the J end by 5 bases, with 12 bases between. The DNA for the CDR3 is TGTGCCAGCAGCGAACAGGGATCGACTGAAGCTTTCTTT. Translation: CASSEQGSTEAFF.

The chain recombines TRBV7-2 with TRBJ1-1; D remains unclear. The CDR3 has 17 residues. V shed 6 bases and J shed 0 bases, with 20 bases lying between them. The germline V gene has CDR1 SGHTA and CDR2 FQGNSA. CDR3 DNA: TGTGCCAGCAGGAGAGGGATTTCCGCGATCATGAACACTGAAGCTTTCTTT. It translates to CASRRGISAIMNTEAFF.

The CDR3 loop reads CASSPLTGSYNEQFF. The CDR3 DNA follows: TGTGCCAGCAGCCCACTGACAGGCTCCTACAATGAGCAGTTCTTC. The rearrangement uses TRBV9 and TRBJ2-1; tentatively, D is TRBD1 (6 bases). The germline V gene encodes CDR1 SGDLS and CDR2 YYNGEE. V was cut by 4 bases and J by 0 bases, with 11 bases left in between. The CDR3 spans 15 residues.

The chain is built from TRBV30 and TRBJ1-5; D ambiguous. Trimming removed 1 base at V and 5 bases at J, with 9 bases between. Per germline, CDR1 GTSNPN and CDR2 SVGIG (reference sequence). CDR3 length: 13 amino acids. In DNA form, the CDR3 reads TGTGCCTGGAGTGACGAGCACTATCAGCCCCAGCATTTT. Translating it yields CAWSDEHYQPQHF.

This chain connects TRBV5-4 to TRBJ2-1; 13 bases are a match to TRBD2. The V segment lost 5 bases and the J segment 3 bases; nucleotides outside the gene matches: 14. Germline CDR1 and CDR2: SGHNT and YYREEE (reference sequence). The CDR3 runs to 19 residues. CDR3 bases: TGTGCCAGCAGTTTGACTAGCGGGGGGCCTTGGGGGAACTACAATGAGCAGTTCTTC. Residues: CASSLTSGGPWGNYNEQFF.

This clone has more than one count but fewer than ten. This chain joins TRBV19 and TRBJ2-2; 14 positions match TRBD2. The germline V gene encodes CDR1 LNHDA and CDR2 SQIVND (reference sequence). With 8 bases clipped from V and 5 bases from J, the junction kept 10 bases outside the gene matches. The CDR3 runs 17 residues. CDR3 residues: CASWGTSGGRRTGELFF. The CDR3 coding sequence is TGTGCCAGTTGGGGGACTAGCGGGGGACGGAGGACCGGGGAGCTGTTTTTT. The complete variable domain, with remaining parts taken from reference TRBV19 and TRBJ2-2, reads DGGITQSPKYLFRKEGQNVTLSCEQNLNHDAMYWYRQDPGQGLRLIYYSQIVNDFQKGDIAEGYSVSREKKESFPLTVTSAQKNPTAFYLCASWGTSGGRRTGELFFGEGSRLTVL.

This clone was seen just once. This CDR3 is also generated by other DNA sequences in the sample. The gene calls are TRBV7-2 and TRBJ2-3, with 8 bases matching TRBD1. The CDR3 length is 15 residues. Looked up from germline, CDR1 is SGHTA and CDR2 is FQGNSA. Germline trimming cut 5 bases from V and 0 bases from J; bases unmatched to any gene: 4. In DNA, the CDR3 is TGTGCCAGCAGCCCACAGGGGGTTAGCACAGATACGCAGTATTTT. Its translation is CASSPQGVSTDTQYF.

The chain uses TRBV11-3 and TRBJ2-5; 12 bases agree with TRBD2. This CDR3 is 15 amino acids long. CDR1 SGHNT and CDR2 YENEEA come from the germline V gene. The trim removed 4 bases at V and 4 bases at J, leaving 4 bases unmatched. CDR3 amino acids: CASSSLAGGPETQYF. CDR3 bases: TGTGCCAGCAGCTCCCTAGCGGGGGGGCCAGAGACCCAGTACTTC. Full variable domain (missing parts from reference TRBV11-3 and TRBJ2-5): EAGVVQSPRYKIIEKKQPVAFWCNPISGHNTLYWYLQNLGQGPELLIRYENEEAVDDSQLPKDRFSAERLKGVDSTLKIQPAELGDSAVYLCASSSLAGGPETQYFGPGTRLLVL.

The CDR3 loop is CASSLAGRGQETQYF. CDR3 DNA: TGTGCCAGCAGCTTAGCGGGGCGGGGACAAGAGACCCAGTACTTC. The gene calls are TRBV7-3 and TRBJ2-5; a weak D match, TRBD2 (6 bases). V was clipped by 2 bases and J by 2 bases, with 12 bases between them. This CDR3 contains 15 residues. CDR1 is SGHTA and CDR2 is FQGTGA in the germline V gene.

This clone was seen many times. V is TRBV2 and J is TRBJ2-7; 7 positions match TRBD1. CDR1 and CDR2 (germline): SNHLY, FYNNEI. This CDR3 comprises 13 residues. Trimming took 2 bases from V and 4 from J; bases not matched to a gene: 2. CDR3 nucleotides: TGTGCCAGCAGTGAAAGGGACAGATACGAGCAGTACTTC. Translating gives CASSERDRYEQYF.

This clone appeared a few times. The V and J genes are TRBV7-9 and TRBJ2-2; perhaps TRBD2 as D (6 bases). From germline, CDR1 is SEHNR and CDR2 FQNEAQ (reference sequence). Trimming removed 6 bases from V and 5 bases from J, with 16 bases in between. This CDR3 contains 15 residues. In DNA, the CDR3 is TGTGCCAGCAGTCCCGGGAGTGCCGCTACCGGGGAGCTGTTTTTT. Amino acid sequence: CASSPGSAATGELFF.

This clone was counted only a few times. This chain joins TRBV7-3 and TRBJ2-2; TRBD1 agrees at 10 bases. This CDR3 comprises 15 residues. Germline loops: CDR1 SGHTA, CDR2 FQGTGA. With V trimmed by 4 bases and J by 5 bases, 4 bases remained unmatched. The CDR3 region is CASSYGQGGTGELFF. CDR3 coding DNA: TGTGCCAGCAGCTACGGACAGGGGGGGACCGGGGAGCTGTTTTTT. Based on the CDR3 plus reference TRBV7-3 and TRBJ2-2, the full variable domain is GAGVSQTPSNKVTEKGKYVELRCDPISGHTALYWYRQSLGQGPEFLIYFQGTGAADDSGLPNDRFFAVRPEGSVSTLKIQRTERGDSAVYLCASSYGQGGTGELFFGEGSRLTVL.

The rearrangement uses TRBV6-1 and TRBJ1-4; D not resolved. The CDR3 runs to 16 residues. V shed 2 bases and J shed 1 base, with 11 bases lying between them. The germline V gene has CDR1 MNHNS and CDR2 SASEGT. This chain's CDR3 is CASSEHLGRTNEKLFF. As DNA, the CDR3 is TGTGCCAGCAGTGAACACCTAGGGAGAACTAATGAAAAACTGTTTTTT.

In this sample, this clone turned up once. This chain connects TRBV5-1 to TRBJ1-1; 7 bases are a match to TRBD1. The CDR3 runs 13 residues. Trimming removed 5 bases from V and 2 bases from J; junction bases left unmatched: 3. Per the germline V gene, CDR1 is SGHRS and CDR2 is YFSETQ. CDR3 nucleotides: TGCGCCAGCAGAAGGGACAGCAACACTGAAGCTTTCTTT. This gives the protein CASRRDSNTEAFF.

The J gene is TRBJ2-3, the V gene TRBV6-6; D is uncertain. The length of the CDR3 is 14 residues. V was clipped by 8 bases and J by 1 base, with 13 bases between them. The germline CDR1 and CDR2 sequences are MNHNY and SVGAGI (reference sequence). The CDR3 protein is CASQQTHGTDTQYF. For the CDR3, the DNA is TGTGCCAGCCAACAGACCCACGGCACAGATACGCAGTATTTT.

CDR3 coding DNA: TGTGCCAGCAGCGCGTCGGGTAACCCCAAGCAGTACTTC. It codes for CASSASGNPKQYF. This rearrangement joins TRBV7-2 to TRBJ2-7; D ambiguous. CDR1 is SGHTA, CDR2 FQGNSA, per germline. The CDR3 covers 13 residues. V was shortened by 5 bases and J by 8 bases, with 16 bases between the two germline ends. Full variable domain (rest looked up from reference TRBV7-2 and TRBJ2-7): GAGVSQSPSNKVTEKGKDVELRCDPISGHTALYWYRQSLGQGLEFLIYFQGNSAPDKSGLPSDRFSAERTGGSVSTLTIQRTQQEDSAVYLCASSASGNPKQYFGPGTRLTVT.

A single count supports this clone. CDR3 sequence reads: CASRRRAGAEDTQYF. In nucleotides, the CDR3 is TGTGCCAGCAGGCGTCGAGCGGGGGCGGAGGATACGCAGTATTTT. The chain employs TRBV2 and TRBJ2-3; 8 bases are shared with TRBD2. J gave up 6 bases and V 6 bases, and 11 bases lay outside the gene matches. This CDR3 region has 15 residues. The germline gives CDR1 SNHLY, CDR2 FYNNEI.

V gene TRBV11-1 combines with J gene TRBJ2-3, with 7 bases lining up with TRBD2. V trimming: 7 bases; J trimming: 2 bases; junction bases outside the gene matches: 6. CDR1 and CDR2 (germline): SGHAT, FQDESV (reference sequence). The CDR3 is made up of 14 amino acids. CDR3 DNA: TGTGCCAGCAAGCCAAGCGGGGTCACAGATACGCAGTATTTT. Amino acid sequence: CASKPSGVTDTQYF.